These 32 T cell receptor beta chains originate from one sample sequenced in a study of T cells in Graves' hyperthyroidism and ophthalmopathy. Amplification of TCR beta CDR3 regions was performed using RNA transcripts as template. Researchers ran a first-round RT-PCR on the TCR CDR3 using the HTBI primer set. MiXCR, applied by TCRdb to the multiplex PCR reads, yields one record per CDR3 protein. The table shows 550,000 to 650,000 distinct CDR3 sequences, with 14% occurring only once. Sequencing was carried out using blood. These receptors originate from a woman aged 40 to 50 with Graves' hyperthyroidism.

This clonotype was seen many times. The chain uses TRBV20-1 and TRBJ1-5, with unresolved D. Germline CDR1 DFQATT, CDR2 SNEGSKA (reference sequence). Between the trimmed V and J ends, which lost 5 bases and 0 bases, there was a span of 5 bases. The CDR3 length is 12 residues. CDR3 nucleotides: TGCAGTGCTGCCATTAGCAATCAGCCCCAGCATTTT. Its protein is CSAAISNQPQHF.

The V gene is TRBV6-1, the J gene TRBJ1-1; D is perhaps TRBD1 (5 bases). Germline V gives CDR1 MNHNS, CDR2 SASEGT. The CDR3 totals 12 residues. V was pared by 9 bases and J by 4 bases, with 12 bases between. The CDR3 is CASYQGATEAFF. CDR3 DNA: TGTGCCAGTTACCAGGGCGCCACTGAAGCTTTCTTT.

This clonotype has a count of ten or more. The V gene is TRBV12-3 or TRBV12-4, the J gene TRBJ2-1, with D maybe TRBD1 (6 bases). The CDR3 runs to 15 residues. V lost 4 bases and J lost 7, with 17 bases in between. CDR3 loop: CASSYQGHPGNEQFF. In DNA, the CDR3 is TGTGCCAGCAGTTACCAGGGACATCCGGGAAATGAGCAGTTCTTC.

This clonotype was detected many times. The chain recombines TRBV28 with TRBJ1-1, with TRBD1 matching 9 bases. The CDR3 is 12 residues long. J was trimmed by 10 bases and V by 5 bases; bases with no gene match: 5. Germline V lookup: CDR1 MDHEN, CDR2 SYDVKM. CDR3 amino acids: CASSPTGQGAFF. In DNA, the CDR3 is TGTGCCAGCAGTCCAACGGGACAGGGAGCTTTCTTT.

V and J are TRBV3-1 and TRBJ1-5; 7 positions agree with TRBD1. Germline V gives CDR1 LGHDT, CDR2 YNNKEL (reference sequence). The CDR3 is made up of 14 amino acids. V lost 6 bases and J lost 9; bases outside the gene matches: 11. CDR3: CASSPPGGRRPQHF. CDR3 coding DNA: TGTGCCAGCAGTCCCCCAGGGGGAAGACGGCCCCAGCATTTT.

Details on this clonotype: A much larger clone lies a single base off, so this may be a read error. The V call is TRBV2, the J call TRBJ1-5; D is unresolved. This CDR3 has 13 residues. The V end was cut by 11 bases, the J end by 9 bases, with 20 bases between. Germline lookup yields CDR1 SNHLY and CDR2 FYNNEI. The CDR3 nucleotides read TGTGCCGGTACCCGCGGGGAGAACCGGCCCCAGCATTTT. Its translation: CAGTRGENRPQHF.

V is TRBV20-1 and J is TRBJ2-1; 8 bases line up with TRBD2. V shed 2 bases and J 4 bases; nucleotides not matched to a gene: 13. The CDR3 extends over 17 amino acids. From germline, CDR1 is DFQATT and CDR2 SNEGSKA (reference sequence). CDR3 protein: CSARTLFGAGEYNEQFF. In DNA form, the CDR3 reads TGCAGTGCTAGAACCCTTTTCGGAGCGGGAGAGTACAATGAGCAGTTCTTC.

To note about this clonotype: This may come from a read error, since a much larger clone is one base off. The V and J genes are TRBV7-9 and TRBJ2-1; D perhaps matches TRBD2 (6 bases). This CDR3 has 14 residues. Germline CDR1 SEHNR, CDR2 FQNEAQ (reference sequence). CDR3 nucleotides: TGTGTCAGCAAGTTAGCGGAATCCTACAATGAGCAGTTCTTC. Translated: CVSKLAESYNEQFF.

This chain uses TRBV7-9 with TRBJ1-5; the match to TRBD1 covers 9 bases. CDR3 length: 15 amino acids. Germline CDR1 SEHNR, CDR2 FQNEAQ (reference sequence). V dropped 1 base and J dropped 7; count of bases not matched to a gene: 5. Written as DNA, the CDR3 is TGTGCCAGCAGCTTAGGGACAGGGGATGGCCAGCCCCAGCATTTT. Translated: CASSLGTGDGQPQHF.

This chain uses TRBV19 with TRBJ2-7, with a possible D match to TRBD2 (5 bases). This CDR3 is 15 amino acids long. Germline CDR1 is LNHDA and CDR2 is SQIVND (reference sequence). V lost 6 bases and J 0 bases, leaving 15 bases between the germline ends. The CDR3, as DNA: TGTGCCAGTAGCCCTGGGGAGATATACTCCTACGAGCAGTACTTC. Translated: CASSPGEIYSYEQYF.

In this sample, this clonotype turned up many times. The chain uses TRBV3-1 and TRBJ2-5; no reliable D call. The CDR3 is 14 residues long. Trimming removed 1 base from V and 2 bases from J, with 8 bases in between. Germline values: CDR1 LGHDT, CDR2 YNNKEL (reference sequence). The CDR3 is CASSQGRAQETQYF. In DNA form, the CDR3 reads TGTGCCAGCAGCCAAGGGAGAGCTCAAGAGACCCAGTACTTC.

This clonotype was counted many times. V gene TRBV12-3 or TRBV12-4 combines with J gene TRBJ2-4, with 7 nucleotides matching TRBD1. V was clipped by 5 bases and J by 8 bases; unmatched bases: 9. This CDR3 is built from 14 residues. DNA of the CDR3: TGTGCCAGCAGTCCCGGGACAGTTTTAGACATTCAGTACTTC. Its translation is CASSPGTVLDIQYF.

The chain employs TRBV7-2 and TRBJ2-1; D uncertain. The CDR3 runs to 16 residues. V lost 5 bases, J lost 9 bases, and 23 bases lay in between. Germline V CDR1 and CDR2: SGHTA, FQGNSA. CDR3 protein: CASSPPFQIKNSEQFF. The CDR3 DNA reads as TGTGCCAGCAGCCCCCCCTTCCAGATCAAGAACAGTGAGCAGTTCTTC.

V gene TRBV30 combines with J gene TRBJ1-5; D uncertain. Germline V CDR1 and CDR2: GTSNPN, SVGIG (reference sequence). V was pared by 1 base and J by 7 bases, with 8 bases between. This CDR3 is built from 12 residues. The CDR3 reads CAWSAGEQPQHF. CDR3 sequence (DNA): TGTGCCTGGAGTGCTGGGGAACAGCCCCAGCATTTT. Based on the CDR3 plus reference TRBV30 and TRBJ1-5, the full variable domain is SQTIHQWPATLVQPVGSPLSLECTVEGTSNPNLYWYRQAAGRGLQLLFYSVGIGQISSEVPQNLSASRPQDRQFILSSKKLLLSDSGFYLCAWSAGEQPQHFGDGTRLSIL.

Comments on this clonotype: This CDR3 fails to terminate in the conserved phenylalanine or tryptophan, so it likely reflects a read error. This sequence joins TRBV12-3 or TRBV12-4 and TRBJ2-5, with a tentative D call TRBD1 (6 bases). This CDR3 is built from 17 residues. Deletions cut 4 bases from V and 5 bases from J, with 23 bases between. Written as DNA, the CDR3 is TGTGCCAGCAGTTATGGGACAACTACAAGCGGTCTGGAGACCCAGTACATC. It encodes CASSYGTTTSGLETQYI.

The V call is TRBV14, the J call TRBJ2-1; 12 bases map to TRBD2. CDR3 length equals 14 residues. Germline-derived CDR1 and CDR2 are SGHDN and FVKESK. The J segment lost 10 bases and the V segment lost 3 bases, leaving 4 bases of the junction unmatched. CDR3 nucleotides: TGTGCCAGCAGCCACCTAGCGGGAGGGATCGAGCAGTTCTTC. Translating gives CASSHLAGGIEQFF. Combining the CDR3 with reference TRBV14 and TRBJ2-1 gives the whole variable domain EAGVTQFPSHSVIEKGQTVTLRCDPISGHDNLYWYRRVMGKEIKFLLHFVKESKQDESGMPNNRFLAERTGGTYSTLKVQPAELEDSGVYFCASSHLAGGIEQFFGPGTRLTVL.

This clonotype has a handful of counts. The genes are TRBV15 and TRBJ2-2; 10 bases align to TRBD2. The CDR3 sequence is 17 residues long. J gave up 6 bases and V 0 bases, and 7 bases lay outside the gene matches. Germline lookup yields CDR1 LNHNV and CDR2 YYDKDF (reference sequence). The CDR3 reads CATSRDLLAGDAGELFF. For the CDR3, the DNA is TGTGCCACCAGCAGAGATCTGCTAGCGGGGGACGCCGGGGAGCTGTTTTTT.

This clonotype was recorded at least ten times. A clone one base away is much larger, so this may be a read error. The rearrangement joins TRBV2 to TRBJ2-7; D gene uncertain. Germline V gene data show CDR1 as SNHLY and CDR2 as FYNNEI. The CDR3 runs to 16 residues. This chain's CDR3 is CAGSELTGRSSYEQYF. The CDR3 DNA is TGTGCCGGCAGTGAATTAACCGGACGGAGCTCCTACGAGCAGTACTTC.

J is TRBJ1-6 and V is TRBV29-1; possible D gene TRBD1, 5 bases. The CDR3 runs 13 residues. CDR1 is SQVTM and CDR2 is ANQGSEA in the germline V gene. V lost 5 bases, J lost 7 bases, and 12 bases lay in between. The CDR3 DNA reads TGCAGCGTTACGACTGGGGGGAATTCACCCCTCCACTTT. This translates into CSVTTGGNSPLHF.

This clonotype has at least ten counts. The rearrangement links TRBV28 to TRBJ1-1, with 8 nucleotides matching TRBD1. V trimming: 5 bases; J trimming: 1 base; junction bases outside the gene matches: 6. CDR3 length: 15 amino acids. Germline values: CDR1 MDHEN, CDR2 SYDVKM. This CDR3 reads CASSADREGNTEAFF. CDR3 in DNA: TGTGCCAGCAGTGCGGACAGGGAGGGGAACACTGAAGCTTTCTTT.

This clonotype was detected a few times. The chain has TRBV10-2 and TRBJ2-3, with 8 bases matching TRBD1. Germline V gene sequence: CDR1 WSHSY, CDR2 SAAADI. This CDR3 region has 17 residues. Unmatched junction bases numbered 13, after V lost 6 bases and J lost 2 bases. This chain's CDR3 is CASRKETGGLITDTQYF. The CDR3, as DNA: TGCGCCAGCAGGAAAGAAACAGGGGGTCTTATCACAGATACGCAGTATTTT.

In its sample, this clonotype was seen many times. The chain joins TRBV2 to TRBJ1-6; 8 bases match TRBD1. The CDR3 loop spans 14 amino acids. Trimming took 11 bases from V and 12 from J; bases not matched to a gene: 15. The germline gives CDR1 SNHLY, CDR2 FYNNEI. CDR3: CAGCYGTGQEPLHF. CDR3 nucleotides: TGTGCCGGATGCTACGGGACAGGTCAAGAACCCCTCCACTTT.

This clonotype occurred many times. The rearrangement joins TRBV12-3 or TRBV12-4 to TRBJ2-1; D gene uncertain. CDR3 length: 12 amino acids. The germline V and J ends were trimmed by 2 bases and 9 bases, with 8 bases remaining between them. The CDR3 DNA reads as TGTGCCAGCAGTTTACCTAACGGTGAGCAGTTCTTC. It yields the protein CASSLPNGEQFF.

This clonotype appeared a few times. V gene TRBV28 combines with J gene TRBJ1-4; no clear D gene. Trimming took off 5 bases at V and 7 bases at J, with 17 bases between the two ends. Germline V gene lookup returns CDR1 MDHEN and CDR2 SYDVKM. The CDR3 sequence is 15 residues long. Here the CDR3 reads CASSVPLASGEKLFF. DNA for the CDR3: TGTGCCAGCAGTGTACCTCTCGCTAGCGGTGAAAAACTGTTTTTT.

This clonotype was counted only a few times. The V call is TRBV6-2 or TRBV6-3, the J call TRBJ2-1, with 13 bases aligning to TRBD2. CDR3 length: 14 amino acids. V was clipped by 6 bases and J by 8 bases; unmatched bases: 4. Germline values: CDR1 MNHEY, CDR2 SVGEGT. The CDR3 DNA reads as TGTGCCAGCAGGAGGACTAGCGGGAGATATGAGCAGTTCTTC. Amino acids: CASRRTSGRYEQFF.

The table lists this clonotype with many counts. The V gene is TRBV20-1, the J gene TRBJ2-5; D possibly corresponds to TRBD1 (5 bases). Trimming removed 7 bases from V and 4 bases from J, with 10 bases in between. The CDR3 extends over 11 amino acids. CDR1 is DFQATT, CDR2 SNEGSKA, per germline (reference sequence). The CDR3 here is CSVAGLETQYF. Here the CDR3 DNA reads TGCAGTGTAGCAGGGTTAGAGACCCAGTACTTC.

CDR3 protein: CASSLMWGDSYNEQFF. The DNA of the CDR3 is TGTGCCAGCAGCTTAATGTGGGGGGACTCCTACAATGAGCAGTTCTTC. The chain is built from TRBV13 and TRBJ2-1, with TRBD2 as a possible D gene (6 bases). The CDR3 is 16 residues long. V gave up 2 bases and J gave up 0 bases, with 11 bases separating them. Germline CDR1 and CDR2: PRHDT and FYEKMQ (reference sequence).

This clonotype was picked up many times. This chain links TRBV11-2 with TRBJ2-3, with D perhaps matching TRBD2 (6 bases). This CDR3 spans 16 amino acids. Between the trimmed V and J ends, which lost 2 bases and 0 bases, there was a span of 12 bases. The germline CDR1 and CDR2 sequences are SGHAT and FQNNGV. The CDR3 DNA follows: TGTGCCAGCAGCTTAAGTAGCGGCCCTAGCACAGATACGCAGTATTTT. Its translation is CASSLSSGPSTDTQYF.

This clonotype was counted at least ten times. This chain links TRBV29-1 with TRBJ2-5; 7 nucleotides match TRBD2. CDR3 length equals 13 residues. V trimming: 3 bases; J trimming: 5 bases; junction bases outside the gene matches: 6. CDR1 and CDR2 (germline): SQVTM, ANQGSEA. The CDR3 DNA reads TGCAGCGTTGATGCGCGGGAGTTGGAGACCCAGTACTTC. As protein: CSVDARELETQYF.

This chain's CDR3 is CATTGYYEAFF. CDR3 nucleotide sequence: TGTGCCACCACAGGGTACTATGAAGCTTTCTTT. The V gene is TRBV19, the J gene TRBJ1-1; a weak D match, TRBD1 (6 bases). CDR3 length: 11 amino acids. Germline CDR1 and CDR2: LNHDA and SQIVND (reference sequence). With 10 bases removed from V and 7 bases from J, the gap between germline ends came to 13 bases.

This clonotype was counted many times. The J gene is TRBJ2-1, the V gene TRBV11-2, with 8 bases that match TRBD2. The ends lost 5 bases at V and 11 bases at J; junction bases unmatched: 11. CDR1 SGHAT and CDR2 FQNNGV come from the germline V gene. The CDR3 spans 14 residues. CDR3: CASSLEREQGKQFF. CDR3 DNA sequence: TGTGCCAGCAGCCTCGAGCGGGAGCAAGGAAAGCAGTTCTTC.

Concerning this clonotype itself: A much larger clonotype is one base distant, so this may be a read error. The conserved closing phenylalanine or tryptophan is absent in this CDR3, likely reflecting a read error. The rearrangement joins TRBV18 to TRBJ1-5; 9 bases fit TRBD1. CDR1 is KGHSH, CDR2 LQKENI, per germline. This CDR3 is 14 amino acids long. After removal of 4 bases from V and 7 bases from J, the junction contained 5 bases not matched to a gene. CDR3 in DNA: TGTGCCAGCTCACAAGGACAGGGGACGCAGCCCCAGCATCTT. It encodes CASSQGQGTQPQHL.